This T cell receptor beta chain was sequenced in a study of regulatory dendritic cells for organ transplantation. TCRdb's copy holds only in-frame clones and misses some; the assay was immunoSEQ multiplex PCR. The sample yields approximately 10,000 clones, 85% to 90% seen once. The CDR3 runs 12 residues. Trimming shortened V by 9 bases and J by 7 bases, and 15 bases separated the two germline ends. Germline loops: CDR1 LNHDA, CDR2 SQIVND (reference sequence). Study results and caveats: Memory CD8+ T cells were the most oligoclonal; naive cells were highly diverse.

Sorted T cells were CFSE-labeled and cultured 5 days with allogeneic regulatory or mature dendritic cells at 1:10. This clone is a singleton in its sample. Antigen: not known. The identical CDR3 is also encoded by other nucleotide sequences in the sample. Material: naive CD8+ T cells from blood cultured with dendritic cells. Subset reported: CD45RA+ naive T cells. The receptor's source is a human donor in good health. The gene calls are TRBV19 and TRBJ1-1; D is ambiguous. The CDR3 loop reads CASRLGQREAFF. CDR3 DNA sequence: TGTGCCAGCAGACTCGGGCAGCGTGAAGCTTTCTTT.